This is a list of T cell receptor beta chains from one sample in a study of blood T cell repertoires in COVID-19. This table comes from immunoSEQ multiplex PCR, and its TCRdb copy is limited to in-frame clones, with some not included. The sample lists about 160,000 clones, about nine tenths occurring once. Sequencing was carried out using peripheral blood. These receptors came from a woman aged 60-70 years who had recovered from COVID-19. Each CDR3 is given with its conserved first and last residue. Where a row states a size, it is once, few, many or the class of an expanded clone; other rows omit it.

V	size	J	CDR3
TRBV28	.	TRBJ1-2	CASLTGGAIYGYTF
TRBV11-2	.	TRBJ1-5	CASSLDRGQPQHF
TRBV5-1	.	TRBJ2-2	CASRSGTGNTGELFF
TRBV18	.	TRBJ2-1	CASSTSGAEQFF
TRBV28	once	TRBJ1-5	CASSSTVTAAGQPQHF
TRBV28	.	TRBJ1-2	CASSEATGGNYGYTF
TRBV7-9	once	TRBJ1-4	CAYSGRRSTNEKLFF
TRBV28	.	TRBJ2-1	CASTAGGTYNEQFF
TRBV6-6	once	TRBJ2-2	CASSYRGGGLLFF
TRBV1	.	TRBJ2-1	CTSSHCAVGQTSGGLNSYNEQFF
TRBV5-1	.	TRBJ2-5	CASSLGGGQETQYF
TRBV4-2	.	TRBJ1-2	CASSQEVSDRGPNYGYTF
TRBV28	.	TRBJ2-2	CASSPPSGGYTGELFF
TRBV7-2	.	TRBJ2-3	CASSLEGGREDTQYF
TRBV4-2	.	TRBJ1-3	CASSQEGAGVGNTIYF
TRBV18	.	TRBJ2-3	CASSFHGGADTQYF
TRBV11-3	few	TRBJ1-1	CASSRGLNTEAFF
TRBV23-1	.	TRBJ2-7	CASSQSGTSGGAHEQYF
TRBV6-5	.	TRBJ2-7	CASRGQGGIEQYF
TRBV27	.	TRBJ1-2	CASRLSRGAYGYTF
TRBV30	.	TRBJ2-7	CAWSTQVGQYF
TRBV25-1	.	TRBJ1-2	CASSARGTGDGYTF
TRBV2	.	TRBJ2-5	CASNGLAGGGETQYF
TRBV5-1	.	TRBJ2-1	CASSLRTSENEQFF
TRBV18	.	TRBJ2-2	CASSPVAGELFF
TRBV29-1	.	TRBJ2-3	CSAMNWEPGTDTQYF
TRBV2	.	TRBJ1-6	CASHLRTGHSPLHF
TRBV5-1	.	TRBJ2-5	CASSLVSGGAETQYF
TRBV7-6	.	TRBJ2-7	CASSPTSPTWYEQYF
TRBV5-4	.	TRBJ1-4	CASSLGGPGNEKLFF
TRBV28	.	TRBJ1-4	CASTPGQGDEKLFF
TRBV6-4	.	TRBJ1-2	CASRKEVPLGGYTF